The 27 T cell receptor beta chains below were found in one sample sequenced in a study of T-cell reconstitution after alpha-beta-depleted transplantation in children. The TCRbeta library incorporated unique molecular identifiers. One entry per CDR3 protein, called by TCRdb with MiXCR from the PCR reads. Seen here are under 6,500 distinct CDR3 sequences, 15% to 19% observed once, and the top ten hold approximately 80%. This specimen was PBMCs, mostly from graft donor cells, taken 180 days after TCRalphabeta/CD19-depleted stem cell transplant. The source of these receptors is a patient aged 2-10 years who had a stem cell transplant for inherited bone marrow failure, so the T cells may come from the graft donor.

This clonotype was seen ten or more times. This chain connects TRBV7-9 to TRBJ1-1; TRBD1 matches at 7 bases. The CDR3 consists of 14 residues. With 6 bases clipped from V and 2 bases from J, the junction kept 6 bases outside the gene matches. Germline CDR1 reads SEHNR; CDR2 reads FQNEAQ (reference sequence). CDR3 DNA sequence: TGTGCCAGCAGTGAACAGGGGCCAAACACTGAAGCTTTCTTT. Encoded protein: CASSEQGPNTEAFF.

This clonotype was seen ten or more times. The rearrangement uses TRBV20-1 and TRBJ1-1; D might be TRBD1 (6 bases). CDR1 is DFQATT and CDR2 is SNEGSKA in the germline V gene (reference sequence). Deletions cut 0 bases from V and 1 base from J, with 15 bases between. The CDR3 has 16 amino acids. The CDR3 DNA follows: TGCAGTGCTAGAGATTACCCTGGACAGCCGAACACTGAAGCTTTCTTT. Translating it yields CSARDYPGQPNTEAFF.

This clonotype was observed many times. In DNA form, the CDR3 reads TGTGCCAGCAGCTTAGTGTTTCGGGACACTGAAGCTTTCTTT. Translation: CASSLVFRDTEAFF. This rearrangement joins TRBV7-2 to TRBJ1-1; D not resolved. The V gene lost 1 base and the J gene lost 3 bases, with 9 bases spanning the gap. This CDR3 has 14 residues. Germline loops: CDR1 SGHTA, CDR2 FQGNSA.

The sample holds many counts of this clonotype. The genes are TRBV4-3 and TRBJ2-1; 12 nucleotides match TRBD2. Germline CDR1 is LGHNA and CDR2 is YSLEER. Losses at the gene ends were 0 bases for V and 8 bases for J; bases not matched to a gene: 8. The CDR3 sequence is 17 residues long. The CDR3: CASSQEYWTSGIHEQFF. The CDR3 DNA is TGCGCCAGCAGCCAAGAATATTGGACTAGCGGGATTCATGAGCAGTTCTTC.

This clonotype appeared many times. The chain links TRBV28 to TRBJ2-7, with unresolved D. Trimming removed 5 bases from V and 1 base from J, with 6 bases in between. The CDR3 consists of 12 residues. CDR1 MDHEN and CDR2 SYDVKM come from the germline V gene. This chain's CDR3 is CASSTPSYEQYF. The CDR3 DNA reads as TGTGCCAGCAGTACCCCATCCTACGAGCAGTACTTC.

This clonotype came up many times. The chain uses TRBV4-3 and TRBJ2-3; 11 nucleotides match TRBD1. This CDR3 comprises 15 residues. Germline trimming cut 5 bases from V and 6 bases from J; bases unmatched to any gene: 7. Germline CDR1 and CDR2: LGHNA and YSLEER. The CDR3 reads CASSIGQGAGDTQYF. Written as DNA, the CDR3 is TGCGCCAGCAGCATCGGACAGGGGGCAGGGGATACGCAGTATTTT.

This clonotype was observed many times. The chain combines TRBV30 with TRBJ1-1; D ambiguous. The CDR3 loop spans 11 amino acids. Germline CDR1 and CDR2: GTSNPN and SVGIG (reference sequence). V lost 3 bases to trimming and J lost 1 base, with 3 bases between them. CDR3 amino acids: CAWRTNTEAFF. The CDR3, as DNA: TGTGCCTGGAGAACGAACACTGAAGCTTTCTTT.

At least ten counts were recorded for this clonotype. The chain couples TRBV7-9 to TRBJ1-2; D call uncertain. The CDR3 spans 14 residues. In germline, CDR1 is SEHNR, CDR2 FQNEAQ (reference sequence). The ends were cut back, 2 bases at V and 7 bases at J, with 14 bases in the middle. DNA for the CDR3: TGTGCCAGCAGCTTAATAGTATCGGCCGGTGGCTACACCTTC. This sequence encodes CASSLIVSAGGYTF.

This clonotype was seen ten or more times. The rearrangement joins TRBV20-1 to TRBJ2-7; the D is unclear. V was cut by 0 bases and J by 6 bases, with 15 bases left in between. The CDR3 is 14 residues long. The germline gives CDR1 DFQATT, CDR2 SNEGSKA (reference sequence). The CDR3 sequence is CSARDLLYNTEQYF. The CDR3 nucleotides read TGCAGTGCTAGAGATCTCCTCTACAACACCGAGCAGTACTTC.

This clonotype was counted many times. The V and J genes are TRBV4-3 and TRBJ2-2; weak D call: TRBD1 (5 bases). Germline CDR1 is LGHNA and CDR2 is YSLEER. The CDR3 length is 15 residues. Trimming stripped 1 base from V and 1 base from J, with 7 bases between. CDR3 loop: CASSQGQGNTGELFF. The CDR3 bases are TGCGCCAGCAGCCAAGGGCAGGGGAACACCGGGGAGCTGTTTTTT.

This chain connects TRBV18 to TRBJ2-1; D might be TRBD1 or TRBD2, each matching 5 bases. Germline CDR1 is KGHSH and CDR2 is LQKENI. The V end lost 2 bases, the J end lost 4 bases, and 21 bases lay between the germline ends. This CDR3 contains 18 residues. CDR3 coding DNA: TGTGCCAGCTCACCATTGATTACCCCCGGGAACAGGTACAATGAGCAGTTCTTC. Translated, it gives CASSPLITPGNRYNEQFF.

This clonotype showed up many times. The V call is TRBV20-1, the J call TRBJ1-6, with 7 bases fitting TRBD1. Germline V gene sequence: CDR1 DFQATT, CDR2 SNEGSKA (reference sequence). CDR3 size: 18 residues. After removal of 0 bases from V and 0 bases from J, the junction contained 8 bases not matched to a gene. This CDR3 reads CSAREIPGQSSYNSPLHF. The CDR3 DNA is TGCAGTGCTAGAGAGATACCGGGACAGAGCTCCTATAATTCACCCCTCCACTTT.

This clonotype was seen repeatedly, ten times or more. The chain combines TRBV5-1 with TRBJ2-1; TRBD2 agrees at 14 bases. This CDR3 spans 16 amino acids. The V gene end was trimmed by 5 bases and the J gene end by 9 bases; junction bases not matched to a gene: 10. Germline loops: CDR1 SGHRS, CDR2 YFSETQ. The CDR3 region is CASRPGGTSGRIEQFF. Written as DNA, the CDR3 is TGCGCCAGCAGACCTGGGGGGACTAGCGGGAGAATTGAGCAGTTCTTC.

This clonotype was picked up many times. The gene calls are TRBV6-2 or TRBV6-3 and TRBJ2-1; 9 bases map to TRBD2. With 4 bases clipped from V and 2 bases from J, the junction kept 9 bases outside the gene matches. The CDR3 length is 17 residues. CDR1 MNHEY and CDR2 SVGEGT come from the germline V gene. The CDR3 nucleotides read TGTGCCAGCAGTTGGGGTGGCGGGAGGGGTCCCTACAATGAGCAGTTCTTC. Translated, it gives CASSWGGGRGPYNEQFF.

This clonotype has at least ten counts. The gene calls are TRBV6-5 and TRBJ2-5; perhaps TRBD2 as D (5 bases). The CDR3 extends over 14 amino acids. Trimming removed 2 bases at V and 1 base at J, with 8 bases between. CDR1 MNHEY and CDR2 SVGAGI come from the germline V gene. The CDR3 spells CASSYILAQETQYF. In DNA form, the CDR3 reads TGTGCCAGCAGTTACATTCTAGCCCAAGAGACCCAGTACTTC.

This clonotype is large. The chain joins TRBV2 to TRBJ1-1; D gene ambiguous. Germline CDR1 is SNHLY and CDR2 is FYNNEI. This CDR3 is built from 13 residues. Trimming pared 1 base from V and 1 base from J, leaving 4 bases between. CDR3: CASSEEANTEAFF. The CDR3 coding sequence is TGTGCCAGCAGTGAAGAAGCGAACACTGAAGCTTTCTTT.

This clonotype has a count of ten or more. The chain uses TRBV4-2 and TRBJ1-2, with 7 bases aligning to TRBD1. Trimming cost V 6 bases and J 8 bases; bases outside gene matches: 18. Germline V CDR1 and CDR2: LGHNA, YNFKEQ. The CDR3 extends over 16 amino acids. Here the CDR3 reads CASSNMEGGLGGGYTF. The CDR3 region has the DNA TGTGCCAGCAGTAACATGGAAGGGGGCCTAGGGGGAGGCTACACCTTC.

This clonotype was counted ten times or more. The rearrangement joins TRBV28 to TRBJ1-5, with no clear D. Germline V gene sequence: CDR1 MDHEN, CDR2 SYDVKM. This CDR3 comprises 12 residues. V lost 2 bases and J lost 5, with 4 bases in between. Here the CDR3 DNA reads TGTGCCAGCAGTTTACAAGATCAGCCCCAGCATTTT. This translates into CASSLQDQPQHF.

The sample holds many counts of this clonotype. The chain couples TRBV3-1 to TRBJ2-7; TRBD2 matches 8 bases. V shed 4 bases and J 6 bases; nucleotides not matched to a gene: 5. Per germline, CDR1 LGHDT and CDR2 YNNKEL (reference sequence). The CDR3 consists of 13 residues. The CDR3 region is CASSPSGTSEQYF. In nucleotides, the CDR3 is TGTGCCAGCAGCCCTTCCGGGACTAGCGAGCAGTACTTC.

This clonotype has a single count. V usage is TRBV12-3 or TRBV12-4 and J usage is TRBJ1-5, with 10 bases that match TRBD1. The CDR3 covers 15 residues. Losses at the gene ends were 6 bases for V and 1 base for J; bases not matched to a gene: 3. In DNA, the CDR3 is TGTGCCAGCAGGGGGACAGGGGAAAGCAATCAGCCCCAGCATTTT. This encodes CASRGTGESNQPQHF.

This clonotype was picked up many times. One end of the junction does not line up with germline, which may come from a read error. The chain carries TRBV7-2 and TRBJ2-5, with D perhaps matching TRBD2 (6 bases). This CDR3 region has 13 residues. CDR1 and CDR2 (germline): SGHTA, FQGNSA. CDR3 loop: CAISWDLKGTQYF. In DNA form, the CDR3 reads TGTGCCATCAGCTGGGACTTGAAGGGGACCCAGTACTTC.

This clonotype was picked up many times. The chain couples TRBV5-8 to TRBJ2-5, with TRBD2 matching 9 bases. CDR3 length equals 15 residues. After removal of 2 bases from V and 1 base from J, the junction contained 3 bases not matched to a gene. The V gene's germline CDR1 is SGHTS and CDR2 YDEGEE. The CDR3 reads CASSFGTSSQETQYF. The CDR3 DNA reads as TGTGCCAGCAGCTTTGGGACTAGCAGCCAAGAGACCCAGTACTTC.

A word on this clonotype: A much more abundant neighbour one base away suggests this may be a read error. The genes are TRBV7-9 and TRBJ1-5; D is ambiguous. The V gene lost 5 bases and the J gene lost 2 bases, with 10 bases spanning the gap. Germline V lookup: CDR1 SEHNR, CDR2 FQNEAQ (reference sequence). CDR3 length: 14 amino acids. Written as DNA, the CDR3 is TGTGCCAGCAGCGCCACCGGGTGCAATCAGCCCCAGCATTTT. Its translation: CASSATGCNQPQHF.

This clonotype was seen ten or more times. V and J are TRBV20-1 and TRBJ1-1, with D possibly TRBD1 on 6 matching bases. Germline values: CDR1 DFQATT, CDR2 SNEGSKA (reference sequence). This CDR3 is 14 amino acids long. Trimming shortened V by 6 bases and J by 4 bases, and 18 bases separated the two germline ends. The CDR3 nucleotides read TGCAGTGCGCGACCGGGACACCCTCTCACTGAAGCTTTCTTT. Amino acids: CSARPGHPLTEAFF.

This clonotype was detected ten times or more. The genes are TRBV12-3 or TRBV12-4 and TRBJ2-1; D is uncertain. CDR3 length equals 13 residues. V lost 2 bases to trimming and J lost 8 bases, with 10 bases between them. Written as DNA, the CDR3 is TGTGCCAGCAGTTTAAATCTAGGCCATGAGCAGTTCTTC. It yields the protein CASSLNLGHEQFF.

In this sample, this clonotype turned up many times. V is TRBV6-2 or TRBV6-3 and J is TRBJ2-7; a possible D gene is TRBD1 (5 bases). The CDR3 extends over 16 amino acids. Trimming left V 1 base short and J 3 bases short, with 16 bases between. CDR1 and CDR2 from the germline V gene are MNHEY and SVGEGT. CDR3 nucleotides: TGTGCCAGCAGTTACTACCGTGACAGTAACGTCTACGAGCAGTACTTC. Amino acids: CASSYYRDSNVYEQYF.

CDR3 DNA: TGTGCCAGCAGCCGGTCCGGCCTAGCGCAAAAAGAGACCCAGTACTTC. Its protein product is CASSRSGLAQKETQYF. The chain combines TRBV4-2 with TRBJ2-5; TRBD2 might be the D (6 bases). The length of the CDR3 is 16 residues. V shed 4 bases and J shed 3 bases, with 18 bases lying between them. Per germline, CDR1 LGHNA and CDR2 YNFKEQ.